This TCR beta chain was captured in a study of blood T cell repertoires in COVID-19. Study as a whole: The United States, Italy and Spain supplied acute and convalescent COVID-19 samples. The analysed material was cDNA or gDNA that came from T cells, B-cell-depleted T cells, or PBMCs.

In the authors' methods: The assay estimated nucleated cells by amplifying reference gene primers. Clones were read by immunoSEQ multiplex PCR, and TCRdb kept only the in-frame ones, dropping some. That table is the source of V, J and clone size, and D and trimming were worked out from the DNA. This table holds roughly 120,000 clones, around 90% found once. J lost 1 base, V lost 1 base, and 0 bases had no gene match. Germline CDR1 SGHAT, CDR2 FQNNGV. CDR3 length: 15 amino acids. The rearrangement uses TRBV11-2 and TRBJ1-3; 8 nucleotides align to TRBD1. The sequenced material came from peripheral blood. The sequence was obtained from a woman aged 50 to 60 with active or convalescent COVID-19. CDR3 residues: CASSLGQGSGNTIYF. CDR3 nucleotides: TGTGCCAGCAGCTTAGGACAGGGGTCTGGAAACACCATATATTTT.